The clone carrying this T cell receptor (beta chain) was counted many times. This CDR3 comprises 14 residues. Germline V gene sequence: CDR1 SEHNR, CDR2 FQNEAQ (reference sequence). Trimming took 4 bases from V and 8 from J; bases not matched to a gene: 9. The record originates from a study of T cells in Graves' hyperthyroidism and ophthalmopathy. Regions amplified from RNA transcripts were the TCR beta CDR3 regions. Primed by the HTBI set, a first-round RT-PCR was run on the TCR CDR3. TCRdb used MiXCR to reprocess the multiplex PCR reads, holding one entry per CDR3 protein. The sample has around 390,000 distinct CDR3 sequences; 13% to 15% are singletons. With duration under 3 months, ophthalmopathy was active: Clinical Activity Score at least 3, NOSPECS at least 4.

This receptor was identified in a woman under 40 with Graves' ophthalmopathy. Sequenced input: blood. The V call is TRBV7-9, the J call TRBJ2-3; 7 bases line up with TRBD2. The CDR3 nucleotides are TGTGCCAGCAGCTCCCCAAACTCGGGAGGTACGCAGTATTTT. Translated: CASSSPNSGGTQYF.